The source of this TCR beta chain is a study of cytomegalovirus exposure and HLA in healthy donors. Per the germline V gene, CDR1 is SGHVS and CDR2 is FNYEAQ. Germline trimming cut 5 bases from V and 2 bases from J; bases unmatched to any gene: 5. The CDR3 runs 14 residues. Turning to this clone: Other DNA sequences of this sample code for an identical CDR3.

The PCR used 60 Vbeta and 13 Jbeta primers. TCRdb keeps only in-frame clones here, not all; method: immunoSEQ multiplex PCR. The sample carries about 64,000 clones, about 60% recorded once. Source material: PBMCs. The receptor comes from a woman aged 45-60 years in good health and CMV-seronegative. The chain couples TRBV7-6 to TRBJ2-7, with 8 bases aligning to TRBD1. CDR3 loop: CASSLDRGPYEQYF. CDR3 sequence (DNA): TGTGCCAGCAGCCTAGACAGGGGACCCTACGAGCAGTACTTC.